This T cell receptor beta chain was identified in a study of T cell changes during pregnancy in multiple sclerosis. The CDR3 has 18 residues. CDR1 SGHVS and CDR2 FQNEAQ come from the germline V gene. V was trimmed by 5 bases and J by 4 bases, leaving 27 bases between them. Sequenced by immunoSEQ multiplex PCR; TCRdb stores in-frame clones only, minus some. The sample has some 67,000 clones, approximately 91% seen once; the top ten hold roughly 2%. Sequences were derived from peripheral blood, sampled in the first trimester of pregnancy. The origin of this receptor is a female donor with multiple sclerosis, enrolled in a pregnancy study. The chain couples TRBV7-8 to TRBJ2-7, with a tentative D call TRBD1 (7 bases). The CDR3 here is CASSLTLGRQGAGYEQYF. For the CDR3, the DNA is TGTGCCAGCAGCCTCACCTTAGGGAGACAGGGCGCGGGATACGAGCAGTACTTC.